The 7 T cell receptor beta chains in this list originate from one sample, sequenced in a study of blood T cells in healthy people across ages. A J-beta primer mix and a sample-barcoded 5' primer were used in a second PCR of about 6 to 12 cycles. TCRdb analysed the 5' RACE reads with MiXCR anew, one entry per CDR3 protein. The profile covers fewer than 900,000 distinct CDR3 sequences, with approximately 43% appearing a single time and roughly 19% taken by the ten largest. The sample was blood. The receptors shown here come from an older woman in good health.

This clonotype was seen many times. The rearrangement uses TRBV29-1 and TRBJ2-7; perhaps TRBD2 as D (6 bases). Trimming stripped 7 bases from V and 5 bases from J, with 18 bases between. Germline V gives CDR1 SQVTM, CDR2 ANQGSEA. This CDR3 is built from 13 residues. The CDR3 is CSADAGLSDEQYF. The CDR3 DNA sequence: TGCAGCGCCGACGCGGGGCTAAGCGACGAGCAGTACTTC.

This chain joins TRBV12-3 or TRBV12-4 and TRBJ1-2; no definite D call. This CDR3 spans 16 amino acids. Trimming removed 3 bases at V and 7 bases at J, with 21 bases between. The CDR3 spells CASSFAPAGTAVGYTF. The CDR3, as DNA: TGTGCCAGCAGTTTTGCCCCTGCCGGTACAGCAGTTGGCTACACCTTC.

The V call is TRBV7-7, the J call TRBJ2-2; D is perhaps TRBD2 (5 bases). This CDR3 is 15 amino acids long. V lost 2 bases, J lost 8 bases, and 15 bases lay in between. Germline CDR1 is SSHAT and CDR2 is FNYEAQ (reference sequence). Here the CDR3 DNA reads TGTGCCAGCAGCTTATCCCCCAGCGGCCGGGGGGAGCTGTTTTTT. It encodes CASSLSPSGRGELFF.

The sample holds a few counts of this clonotype. The rearrangement joins TRBV13 to TRBJ2-7, with D hard to call. Between the trimmed V and J ends, which lost 0 bases and 5 bases, there was a span of 17 bases. The CDR3 has 16 amino acids. Germline V lookup: CDR1 PRHDT, CDR2 FYEKMQ (reference sequence). Here the CDR3 reads CASSLGGGRRSHEQYF. Here the CDR3 DNA reads TGTGCCAGCAGCTTAGGCGGCGGACGGCGGTCCCACGAGCAGTACTTC.

This clonotype was found a few times. One end of the junction fails to match germline, which may point to a read error. V usage is TRBV10-3 and J usage is TRBJ2-7; tentative D call: TRBD2 (5 bases). The DNA end lines up better with TRBJ2-5; the J call may be wrong. The CDR3 length is 13 residues. Per germline, CDR1 ENHRY and CDR2 SYGVKD. The CDR3 DNA is TGTGCCAGCAGTGTTAGAGGGAAAGAGACCCAGTACTTC. Translated: CASSVRGKETQYF.

The chain recombines TRBV6-1 with TRBJ1-1; D is possibly TRBD1 (5 bases). V was trimmed by 7 bases and J by 6 bases, leaving 15 bases between them. Germline loops: CDR1 MNHNS, CDR2 SASEGT. This CDR3 has 13 residues. Here the CDR3 reads CASKTSGRAEAFF. In nucleotides, the CDR3 is TGTGCCAGCAAAACCTCAGGGCGCGCTGAAGCTTTCTTT.

This clonotype was found many times. This chain uses TRBV12-3 or TRBV12-4 with TRBJ2-7; D call uncertain. CDR3 length: 14 residues. Trimming cost V 2 bases and J 2 bases, with 10 bases left between them. The CDR3 loop is CASSLTDGPYEQYF. In nucleotides, the CDR3 is TGTGCCAGCAGTTTAACGGACGGACCCTACGAGCAGTACTTC.